The TCR beta chain under discussion was sequenced for a study of blood T cells in healthy people across ages. There are a few counts of this clonotype. V was trimmed by 1 base and J by 1 base, leaving 7 bases between them. The length of the CDR3 is 14 residues. Germline values: CDR1 MGHRA, CDR2 YSYEKL. Then a second PCR, running about 7 to 11 cycles, was carried out with a sample-barcoded 5' primer and a J-beta primer mix. MiXCR was run by TCRdb on the 5' RACE reads, yielding one entry per CDR3 protein. This sample yields around 1,000,000 distinct CDR3 sequences, of which 35% to 40% are seen a single time; about an eighth belongs to the top ten.

Sequenced input: blood. V and J are TRBV4-1 and TRBJ1-1, with unresolved D. The TCR comes from a man younger than 35 in good health. CDR3 sequence (DNA): TGCGCCAGCAGCCAAGGGCAGAAGAACACTGAAGCTTTCTTT. Its protein is CASSQGQKNTEAFF.